The 10 T cell receptor beta chains below come from one sample, sequenced in a study of OX40 agonist ivuxolimab in advanced cancers. Some clones are missing from TCRdb's copy, which holds only in-frame ones; the method was immunoSEQ multiplex PCR. Seen here are 70,000 to 90,000 clones, 75% to 90% observed once, and the top ten hold 6.9%. The sequenced sample was CD4+ or CD8+ T cells sorted from blood, obtained in a trial of the OX40 agonist ivuxolimab. These receptors came from an adult with an advanced solid tumor such as melanoma, head and neck, liver or kidney cancer.

The chain joins TRBV19 to TRBJ2-7; D is perhaps TRBD1 (6 bases). Germline values: CDR1 LNHDA, CDR2 SQIVND (reference sequence). This CDR3 spans 14 amino acids. V lost 3 bases, J lost 0 bases, and 9 bases lay in between. CDR3 DNA sequence: TGTGCCAGTAGTATGAGGGACAACTCCTACGAGCAGTACTTC. As protein: CASSMRDNSYEQYF.

V and J are TRBV9 and TRBJ2-1; either TRBD1 or TRBD2 may fit D (5 bases each). Per the germline V gene, CDR1 is SGDLS and CDR2 is YYNGEE. CDR3 length: 14 amino acids. The V end lost 3 bases, the J end lost 8 bases, and 15 bases lay between the germline ends. CDR3 sequence reads: CASSATGTLYEQFF. DNA for the CDR3: TGTGCCAGCAGCGCCACCGGGACGCTCTATGAGCAGTTCTTC.

CDR3 bases: TGTGCCAGCAGTTTGTTGGCCCAGGGGAAGTTCTTC. It codes for CASSLLAQGKFF. J is TRBJ2-1 and V is TRBV28; a possible D gene is TRBD1 (6 bases). The CDR3 totals 12 residues. Germline values: CDR1 MDHEN, CDR2 SYDVKM. V lost 3 bases to trimming and J lost 14 bases, with 14 bases between them.

This clone was seen more than once but under ten times. The V and J genes are TRBV7-2 and TRBJ2-2; 7 bases match TRBD1. This CDR3 region has 14 residues. J lost 2 bases, V lost 7 bases, and 4 bases had no gene match. In germline, CDR1 is SGHTA, CDR2 FQGNSA. CDR3 protein: CASNRDSNTGELFF. The DNA of the CDR3 is TGTGCCAGCAATAGGGACAGCAACACCGGGGAGCTGTTTTTT.

The chain recombines TRBV5-4 with TRBJ1-2; 7 bases are shared with TRBD1. Germline CDR1 SGHNT, CDR2 YYREEE (reference sequence). Losses at the gene ends were 4 bases for V and 2 bases for J; bases not matched to a gene: 8. The CDR3 is 15 amino acids. DNA of the CDR3: TGTGCCAGCAGCCCTCAGGGGGTAAGCAACTATGGCTACACCTTC. This encodes CASSPQGVSNYGYTF.

This clone is a singleton in its sample. The chain recombines TRBV6-6 with TRBJ1-5; 10 bases fit TRBD1. After removal of 6 bases from V and 6 bases from J, the junction contained 5 bases not matched to a gene. Germline loops: CDR1 MNHNY, CDR2 SVGAGI (reference sequence). The CDR3 consists of 14 residues. CDR3 residues: CASRDRGVPQPQHF. CDR3 coding DNA: TGTGCCAGCAGGGACAGGGGGGTGCCTCAGCCCCAGCATTTT.

J is TRBJ1-2 and V is TRBV7-5; the tabulated D call, TRBD1, remains unverified against the DNA. TRBV7-5 is noted as a pseudogene. This CDR3 is 14 amino acids long. The CDR3 here is CARSLAGRGREDTF. CDR3 sequence (DNA): TGTGCCAGAAGCTTAGCCGGCAGGGGGCGCGAGGACACCTTC.

This chain links TRBV9 with TRBJ1-2; D unresolved. The CDR3 loop spans 12 amino acids. V was shortened by 3 bases and J by 7 bases, with 10 bases between the two germline ends. The V gene's germline CDR1 is SGDLS and CDR2 YYNGEE. The CDR3 loop is CASSGSWGGYTF. As DNA, the CDR3 is TGTGCCAGCAGCGGCAGTTGGGGTGGCTACACCTTC.

The chain has TRBV20-1 and TRBJ1-4; no reliable D call. V lost 0 bases, J lost 11 bases, and 7 bases lay in between. Germline loops: CDR1 DFQATT, CDR2 SNEGSKA (reference sequence). The length of the CDR3 is 11 residues. In nucleotides, the CDR3 is TGCAGTGCTAGAGATCTGGGTAAACTGTTTTTT. Its protein product is CSARDLGKLFF.

The genes are TRBV11-2 and TRBJ2-2; D unclear. Germline V CDR1 and CDR2: SGHAT, FQNNGV. The CDR3 is 13 amino acids. Trimming left V 5 bases short and J 7 bases short, with 11 bases between. CDR3 DNA: TGTGCCAGCAGCACCCACGAGGTCGGGGAGCTGTTTTTT. Translated: CASSTHEVGELFF. The whole variable domain, filled in from reference TRBV11-2 and TRBJ2-2, reads EAGVAQSPRYKIIEKRQSVAFWCNPISGHATLYWYQQILGQGPKLLIQFQNNGVVDDSQLPKDRFSAERLKGVDSTLKIQPAKLEDSAVYLCASSTHEVGELFFGEGSRLTVL.